This TCR beta chain was obtained from a study of identical twins. MiXCR, applied by TCRdb to the 5' RACE reads, yields one record per CDR3 protein. This sample has approximately 700,000 distinct CDR3 sequences, with 5.5% to 6.5% found just once. V lost 2 bases to trimming and J lost 2 bases; unmatched junction nucleotides: 6. The CDR3 runs to 15 residues. In germline, CDR1 is DFQATT, CDR2 SNEGSKA (reference sequence). The sample comprised naive T cells sorted from blood. The chain has TRBV20-1 and TRBJ1-2; 9 nucleotides match TRBD1. This receptor was taken from a man aged 18 to 29 in good health. The CDR3 is CSARPTGQGNYGYTF. The CDR3 DNA follows: TGCAGTGCTAGACCGACGGGACAGGGAAACTATGGCTACACCTTC.